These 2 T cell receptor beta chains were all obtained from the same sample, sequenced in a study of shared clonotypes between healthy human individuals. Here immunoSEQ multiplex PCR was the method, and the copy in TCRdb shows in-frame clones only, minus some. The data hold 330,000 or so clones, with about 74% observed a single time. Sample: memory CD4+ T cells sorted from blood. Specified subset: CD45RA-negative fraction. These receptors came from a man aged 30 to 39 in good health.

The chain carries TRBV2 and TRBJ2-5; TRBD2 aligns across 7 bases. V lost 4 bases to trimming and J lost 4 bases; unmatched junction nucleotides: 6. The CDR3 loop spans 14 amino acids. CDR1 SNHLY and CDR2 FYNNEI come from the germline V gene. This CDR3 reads CASSGRGSGETQYF. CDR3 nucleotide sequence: TGTGCCAGCAGTGGTCGCGGGAGCGGAGAGACCCAGTACTTC.

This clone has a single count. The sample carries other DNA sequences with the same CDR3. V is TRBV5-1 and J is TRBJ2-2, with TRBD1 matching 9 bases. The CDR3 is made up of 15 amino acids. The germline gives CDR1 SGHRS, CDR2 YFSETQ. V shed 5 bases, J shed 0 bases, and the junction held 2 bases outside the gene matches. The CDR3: CASSRDRANTGELFF. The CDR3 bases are TGCGCCAGCAGTCGGGACAGGGCGAACACCGGGGAGCTGTTTTTT.